This is a list of T cell receptor beta chains from one sample in a study of siplizumab effects on memory and regulatory T cells. The antigens of these receptors remain unknown. Some clones are missing from TCRdb's copy, which holds only in-frame ones; the method was immunoSEQ multiplex PCR. The sample includes approximately 16,000 clones, less than 55% seen only once; the top ten take under 10%. Sequenced sample: CFSE-low (dividing) CD4+ T cells sorted from an allogeneic mixed lymphocyte reaction. The source is a human donor in good health; the cells came from an allogeneic mixed lymphocyte reaction. Some clones in this sample may be carry-over from other donors' samples. CDR3s include the opening cysteine and the closing phenylalanine or tryptophan. The D gene is left open where the match is weak. Only some rows state a clone size, as once, few, many or a class for expanded clones.

J,V,D,size,DNA,CDR3
TRBJ2-3,TRBV6-5,.,few,TGTGCCAGCAGTTACTCGACCAGATCCACAGATACGCAGTATTTT,CASSYSTRSTDTQYF
TRBJ2-1,TRBV29-1,.,.,TGCAGCGTTGAACCTAGACGTGTACAGAATGAGCAGTTCTTC,CSVEPRRVQNEQFF
TRBJ2-5,TRBV7-9,.,few,TGTGCCAGCAGCTCCCCACAGATTCAAGAGACCCAGTACTTC,CASSSPQIQETQYF
TRBJ2-4,TRBV6-1,.,.,TGTGCCAGCAGTGAAATTTGGGGAGGTAGGAACATTCAGTACTTC,CASSEIWGGRNIQYF
TRBJ2-7,TRBV12-5,.,.,TGTGCTAGTGGGCGGAATACAGGGTCCCGCGAGCAGTACTTC,CASGRNTGSREQYF
TRBJ1-1,TRBV30,.,.,TGTGCCTGGAGTGTTAGTCAGGCCTTTCTAATGAACACTGAAGCTTTCTTT,CAWSVSQAFLMNTEAFF
TRBJ1-4,TRBV28,TRBD1,few,TGTGCCAGCAGCCCTCGTCCGCCGGGACAGGGCTTTAGGGAAAAACTGTTTTTT,CASSPRPPGQGFREKLFF
TRBJ2-7,TRBV6-1,TRBD2,few,TGTGCCAGCAGTGCATCTGGGGGACTAGCGGGCCCGGGCGAGCAGTACTTC,CASSASGGLAGPGEQYF
TRBJ2-7,TRBV21-1,.,.,TGTGCCAGCAGCAAAGTAGGCCCCAGGGCTAGCGGGAGGATCTCCTACGAGCAGTACTTC,CASSKVGPRASGRISYEQYF
TRBJ1-1,TRBV11-2,.,.,TGTGCCAGCCGATCCGACATGGGATTCGGTGAAGCTTTCTTT,CASRSDMGFGEAFF
TRBJ1-2,TRBV5-6,.,medium-sized,TGTGCCAGCAGCTTTACGTCCGGGGCGCGTGGAGGCTACACCTTC,CASSFTSGARGGYTF
TRBJ1-2,TRBV5-1,.,.,TGCGCCAGCAGCCCCTCGGGGGGTAACTATGGCTACACCTTC,CASSPSGGNYGYTF
TRBJ1-4,TRBV6-1,TRBD1,.,TGTGCCAGCAGTGAGAGGACAGGGGCTTATGCAAAACTGTTTTTT,CASSERTGAYAKLFF
TRBJ2-1,TRBV5-5,.,.,TGTGCCAGCAGCACCTACAAGAACTACAATGAGCAGTTCTTC,CASSTYKNYNEQFF
TRBJ2-3,TRBV4-1,.,.,TGCGCCAGCAGCCAAGATCTCTCGGGGAGTTGGGTCACAGATACGCAGTATTTT,CASSQDLSGSWVTDTQYF
TRBJ1-2,TRBV5-4,TRBD1,.,TGTGCCAGCAGCTTGGTTTGGCAGGGGGACTATGGCTACACCTTC,CASSLVWQGDYGYTF
TRBJ2-2,TRBV5-1,TRBD2,medium-sized,TGCGCCAGCACTAAGACTAGCGGGAGCCCCGGGGAGCTGTTTTTT,CASTKTSGSPGELFF
TRBJ2-7,TRBV6-1,.,.,TGTGCCAGTAACCGTTGGGACGGGGAGAAATACGAGCAGTACTTC,CASNRWDGEKYEQYF
TRBJ2-1,TRBV19,TRBD2,.,TGTGCCAGTAGTATACGGCGGGAGCCCTCCTACAATGAGCAGTTCTTC,CASSIRREPSYNEQFF
TRBJ1-2,TRBV5-6,.,.,TGTGCCAGCAGCTCAGGAATCTATGGCTACACCTTC,CASSSGIYGYTF